Each of the 21 T cell receptor beta chains below was sequenced from the same sample in a study of OX40 agonist ivuxolimab in advanced cancers. Assay used: immunoSEQ multiplex PCR; TCRdb lists only in-frame clones, some missing. The data contain fewer than 95,000 clones, approximately 80% of them seen just once; the ten biggest clones take up over 0.4%. The material was CD4+ or CD8+ T cells sorted from blood, obtained in a trial of the OX40 agonist ivuxolimab. These receptors all come from an adult with an advanced solid tumor such as melanoma, head and neck, liver or kidney cancer.

The chain couples TRBV5-5 to TRBJ1-1; no clear D. CDR1 SGHKS and CDR2 YYEKEE come from the germline V gene (reference sequence). V was clipped by 3 bases and J by 1 base, with 7 bases between them. The CDR3 has 13 amino acids. The CDR3 protein is CASSWGTNTEAFF. The CDR3 DNA follows: TGTGCCAGCAGCTGGGGAACGAACACTGAAGCTTTCTTT.

The chain couples TRBV9 to TRBJ2-7, with 9 bases lining up with TRBD2. Germline-derived CDR1 and CDR2 are SGDLS and YYNGEE. J lost 5 bases, V lost 2 bases, and 11 bases had no gene match. The CDR3 has 16 amino acids. The CDR3 protein is CASSVAAGGQGDEQYF. The CDR3 DNA follows: TGTGCCAGCAGCGTCGCTGCGGGAGGGCAAGGGGACGAGCAGTACTTC.

The chain is built from TRBV7-2 and TRBJ1-4; no clear D. Trimming stripped 1 base from V and 7 bases from J, with 10 bases between. The CDR3 sequence is 14 residues long. The germline gives CDR1 SGHTA, CDR2 FQGNSA. The CDR3 here is CASSLEGGGEKLFF. CDR3 nucleotides: TGTGCCAGCAGCTTAGAGGGAGGTGGTGAAAAACTGTTTTTT. The full variable domain, completed using reference TRBV7-2 and TRBJ1-4, is GAGVSQSPSNKVTEKGKDVELRCDPISGHTALYWYRQSLGQGLEFLIYFQGNSAPDKSGLPSDRFSAERTGGSVSTLTIQRTQQEDSAVYLCASSLEGGGEKLFFGSGTQLSVL.

The rearrangement joins TRBV10-2 to TRBJ2-7; 9 positions agree with TRBD1. The CDR3 runs to 13 residues. The ends lost 6 bases at V and 7 bases at J; junction bases unmatched: 7. The germline gives CDR1 WSHSY, CDR2 SAAADI. The chain's CDR3 is CASRRDRAREQYV. In DNA form, the CDR3 reads TGCGCCAGCAGGAGGGACAGGGCCAGAGAGCAGTACGTC.

The chain employs TRBV5-4 and TRBJ2-5; D remains ambiguous. CDR1 and CDR2 from the germline V gene are SGHNT and YYREEE (reference sequence). The CDR3 sequence is 15 residues long. Trimming removed 3 bases from V and 5 bases from J, with 17 bases in between. CDR3 DNA sequence: TGTGCCAGCAGCTCGTCCGGGCCCCTGAGCGAGACCCAGTACTTC. Translation: CASSSSGPLSETQYF.

The chain has TRBV29-1 and TRBJ2-1; weak D call: TRBD2 (6 bases). The CDR3 runs 15 residues. CDR1 and CDR2 from the germline V gene are SQVTM and ANQGSEA. Trimming shortened V by 1 base and J by 0 bases, and 10 bases separated the two germline ends. For the CDR3, the DNA is TGCAGCGTTGAAGGACGGGGGAGCTCCTACAATGAGCAGTTCTTC. Its protein is CSVEGRGSSYNEQFF.

V usage is TRBV11-3 and J usage is TRBJ2-2, with D uncertain. The germline V gene encodes CDR1 SGHNT and CDR2 YENEEA. Trimming took 3 bases from V and 5 from J, leaving 7 bases between them. The CDR3 covers 13 residues. The CDR3 spells CASSFDQTGELFF. The CDR3, as DNA: TGTGCCAGCAGCTTTGACCAAACCGGGGAGCTGTTTTTT.

The chain has TRBV18 and TRBJ1-5; D unclear. V was shortened by 5 bases and J by 4 bases, with 9 bases between the two germline ends. Looked up from germline, CDR1 is KGHSH and CDR2 is LQKENI. CDR3 length: 13 residues. The DNA of the CDR3 is TGTGCCAGCTCATCCGACCGGAATCAGCCCCAGCATTTT. As protein: CASSSDRNQPQHF.

This clone is a singleton in its sample. This chain connects TRBV2 to TRBJ2-3; D gene uncertain. Trimming removed 1 base at V and 2 bases at J, with 10 bases between. This CDR3 is built from 15 residues. Germline CDR1 is SNHLY and CDR2 is FYNNEI. The CDR3 spells CASSEVAEVTDTQYF. In DNA form, the CDR3 reads TGTGCCAGCAGTGAAGTTGCGGAAGTCACAGATACGCAGTATTTT.

V and J are TRBV6-6 and TRBJ2-7; TRBD1 is a possible D gene (6 bases). The CDR3 has 14 amino acids. CDR1 and CDR2 (germline): MNHNY, SVGAGI (reference sequence). Between the trimmed V and J ends, which lost 4 bases and 5 bases, there was a span of 15 bases. The CDR3 DNA sequence: TGTGCCAGCAGTTCCAGGCACAGGGACCACGAGCAGTACGTC. It yields the protein CASSSRHRDHEQYV.

V gene TRBV6-1 combines with J gene TRBJ1-5, with D tentatively TRBD1 (5 bases). The CDR3 has 12 amino acids. Germline assignment: CDR1 MNHNS and CDR2 SASEGT. V shed 8 bases and J shed 3 bases, with 8 bases lying between them. DNA for the CDR3: TGTGCCAGCCGGGACTCCAATCAGCCCCAGCATTTT. It specifies CASRDSNQPQHF.

V usage is TRBV15 and J usage is TRBJ2-1; the match to TRBD1 covers 9 bases. In germline, CDR1 is LNHNV, CDR2 YYDKDF (reference sequence). V was clipped by 2 bases and J by 6 bases; unmatched bases: 5. This CDR3 region has 15 residues. The CDR3 loop reads CATSRTGTGSNEQFF. The CDR3 DNA sequence: TGTGCCACCAGCAGAACCGGGACAGGGAGCAATGAGCAGTTCTTC.

V gene TRBV11-3 combines with J gene TRBJ1-1; TRBD1 might be the D (5 bases). CDR1 and CDR2 from the germline V gene are SGHNT and YENEEA. V lost 5 bases, J lost 11 bases, and 15 bases lay in between. The CDR3 loop spans 12 amino acids. In DNA form, the CDR3 reads TGTGCCAGCAGCAAGACAGTTGTTGGCGCTTTCTTT. It translates to CASSKTVVGAFF.

This rearrangement joins TRBV11-2 to TRBJ2-3; 7 bases map to TRBD2. Germline V gene lookup returns CDR1 SGHAT and CDR2 FQNNGV. The CDR3 covers 15 residues. The J segment lost 3 bases and the V segment lost 1 base, leaving 4 bases of the junction unmatched. The CDR3 bases are TGTGCCAGCAGCTTAGGCGGGAGTTGGACAGATACGCAGTATTTT. Protein sequence: CASSLGGSWTDTQYF.

This chain links TRBV7-2 with TRBJ2-1; 12 bases line up with TRBD2. The CDR3 is 15 amino acids. Unmatched junction bases numbered 4, after V lost 1 base and J lost 9 bases. Germline-derived CDR1 and CDR2 are SGHTA and FQGNSA. As DNA, the CDR3 is TGTGCCAGCAGCTTAGGACTAGCGGGAGCTTCTGAGCAGTTCTTC. This sequence encodes CASSLGLAGASEQFF. The variable domain in full, with the rest retrieved from reference TRBV7-2 and TRBJ2-1, is GAGVSQSPSNKVTEKGKDVELRCDPISGHTALYWYRQSLGQGLEFLIYFQGNSAPDKSGLPSDRFSAERTGGSVSTLTIQRTQQEDSAVYLCASSLGLAGASEQFFGPGTRLTVL.

The J gene is TRBJ1-1, the V gene TRBV12-2; the table names TRBD1, a call not compared with the DNA. TRBV12-2 is listed as a pseudogene. The CDR3 runs to 16 residues. The chain's CDR3 is CASRLGGQAPNTEAFF. The CDR3 DNA reads TGTGCAAGTCGCTTAGGGGGACAGGCCCCGAACACTGAAGCTTTCTTT.

The genes are TRBV6-1 and TRBJ2-5; D unclear. The CDR3 runs 14 residues. The V gene lost 6 bases and the J gene lost 7 bases, with 18 bases spanning the gap. In germline, CDR1 is MNHNS, CDR2 SASEGT. This chain's CDR3 is CASSDADLSVTQYF. The CDR3 coding sequence is TGTGCCAGCAGCGATGCCGACCTAAGTGTGACCCAGTACTTC.

The chain uses TRBV11-2 and TRBJ2-7; D is uncertain. Germline V lookup: CDR1 SGHAT, CDR2 FQNNGV. The CDR3 has 12 residues. V lost 5 bases, J lost 6 bases, and 11 bases lay in between. CDR3: CASSRSGLEQYF. The CDR3 DNA follows: TGTGCCAGCAGCCGAAGTGGCCTCGAGCAGTACTTC.

The rearrangement joins TRBV7-2 to TRBJ1-1, with D possibly matching TRBD1 (6 bases). CDR3 size: 13 residues. CDR1 is SGHTA, CDR2 FQGNSA, per germline. Trimming took 2 bases from V and 10 from J, leaving 14 bases between them. The CDR3 spells CASSLNPRGAAFF. The CDR3 coding sequence is TGTGCCAGCAGCTTAAATCCTCGGGGGGCAGCTTTCTTT.

V gene TRBV6-6 combines with J gene TRBJ2-2; tentative D call: TRBD1 (6 bases). The CDR3 is 14 residues long. The germline V gene encodes CDR1 MNHNY and CDR2 SVGAGI (reference sequence). Trimming pared 7 bases from V and 4 bases from J, leaving 13 bases between. The DNA for the CDR3 is TGTGCCAGCAACTCTTTGGGGGCCACCGGGGAGCTGTTTTTT. It translates to CASNSLGATGELFF.

The chain links TRBV5-4 to TRBJ1-2; perhaps TRBD1 as D (6 bases). In germline, CDR1 is SGHNT, CDR2 YYREEE (reference sequence). V was pared by 4 bases and J by 2 bases, with 9 bases between. The CDR3 runs to 13 residues. The CDR3 DNA follows: TGTGCCAGCAGCGGACAGTCCAACTATGGCTACACCTTC. Its protein product is CASSGQSNYGYTF.